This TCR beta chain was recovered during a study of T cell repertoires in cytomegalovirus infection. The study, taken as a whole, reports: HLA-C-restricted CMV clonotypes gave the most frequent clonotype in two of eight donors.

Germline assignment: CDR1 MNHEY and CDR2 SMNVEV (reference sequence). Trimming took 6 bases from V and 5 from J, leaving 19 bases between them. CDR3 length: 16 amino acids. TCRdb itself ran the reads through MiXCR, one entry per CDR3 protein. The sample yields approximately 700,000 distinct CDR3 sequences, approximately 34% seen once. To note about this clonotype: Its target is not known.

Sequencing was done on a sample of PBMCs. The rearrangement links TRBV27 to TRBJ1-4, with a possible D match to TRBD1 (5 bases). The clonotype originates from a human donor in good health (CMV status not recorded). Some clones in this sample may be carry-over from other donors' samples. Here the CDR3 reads CASSLGGLGGNEKLFF. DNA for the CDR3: TGTGCCAGCAGCCTGGGGGGGTTAGGCGGGAATGAAAAACTGTTTTTT.